The 14 T cell receptor beta chains below come from one sample, sequenced in a study of blood T cell repertoires in COVID-19. Clones were read by immunoSEQ multiplex PCR, and TCRdb kept only the in-frame ones, dropping some. The data contain about 210,000 clones, roughly four fifths of them singletons. The sequencing sample was made of peripheral blood. All receptors come from a woman aged 45-65 years with active or convalescent COVID-19.

The rearrangement joins TRBV27 to TRBJ2-1; weak D call: TRBD1 (7 bases). The CDR3 totals 14 residues. V was clipped by 7 bases and J by 6 bases, with 16 bases between them. Germline V lookup: CDR1 MNHEY, CDR2 SMNVEV (reference sequence). The CDR3 bases are TGTGCCAGCACAAAATGGGGGGACAGCAATGAGCAGTTCTTC. Translation gives CASTKWGDSNEQFF.

The chain recombines TRBV10-3 with TRBJ2-7, with D possibly matching TRBD2 (5 bases). The CDR3 extends over 12 amino acids. The germline V gene has CDR1 ENHRY and CDR2 SYGVKD. Deletions cut 7 bases from V and 7 bases from J, with 14 bases between. CDR3 region: CAITEGSSEQYF. The CDR3, as DNA: TGTGCCATCACCGAGGGAAGTTCGGAGCAGTACTTC.

The chain uses TRBV28 and TRBJ1-5; D is perhaps TRBD1 (6 bases). Trimming removed 6 bases at V and 5 bases at J, with 14 bases between. The CDR3 is 14 residues long. Germline lookup yields CDR1 MDHEN and CDR2 SYDVKM. CDR3 nucleotides: TGTGCCAGCAGGGGGGCAGGGAGTCATCAGCCCCAGCATTTT. This gives the protein CASRGAGSHQPQHF.

The chain is built from TRBV28 and TRBJ2-3, with 13 positions matching TRBD2. The CDR3 contains 16 residues. The junction had 4 bases not matched to a gene; V was cut back by 2 bases and J by 5 bases. CDR1 and CDR2 from the germline V gene are MDHEN and SYDVKM. CDR3 in amino acids: CASSLGTSGTGDTQYF. CDR3 sequence (DNA): TGTGCCAGCAGTTTAGGGACTAGCGGGACTGGAGATACGCAGTATTTT.

Note on this clone: The limits of the CDR3 on the DNA are not certain, so only TCRdb's listed CDR3 is given. V is TRBV5-1 and J is TRBJ2-7; whether TRBD2, the table's D call, matches the DNA was not checked. Germline CDR1 and CDR2: SGHRS and YFSETQ. 15 amino acids form the CDR3, both terminal residues included. CDR3 amino acids: CASSFGPGGAYEQYF.

The rearrangement links TRBV6-4 to TRBJ1-2; TRBD1 aligns across 11 bases. This CDR3 spans 15 amino acids. V gave up 2 bases and J gave up 4 bases; unmatched junction bases: 3. Germline V gives CDR1 MRHNA, CDR2 SNTAGT. Here the CDR3 reads CASSDRTGGIYGYTF. In nucleotides, the CDR3 is TGTGCCAGCAGTGACCGGACAGGGGGCATCTATGGCTACACCTTC.

This chain links TRBV10-1 with TRBJ2-3; D call uncertain. V lost 6 bases and J 1 base, leaving 8 bases between the germline ends. The germline gives CDR1 WNHNN, CDR2 SYGVQD (reference sequence). The length of the CDR3 is 13 residues. Here the CDR3 DNA reads TGCGCCAGCAGGAAAGGAGGCACAGATACGCAGTATTTT. Translated: CASRKGGTDTQYF.

The chain employs TRBV7-2 and TRBJ1-2, with 10 positions matching TRBD1. CDR1 SGHTA and CDR2 FQGNSA come from the germline V gene. The CDR3 is made up of 15 amino acids. With V trimmed by 7 bases and J by 6 bases, 11 bases remained unmatched. CDR3 sequence reads: CASTELTGGMDGYTF. In DNA form, the CDR3 reads TGTGCCAGCACCGAATTGACAGGGGGCATGGATGGCTACACCTTC. Drawing the rest from reference TRBV7-2 and TRBJ1-2, the complete variable domain is GAGVSQSPSNKVTEKGKDVELRCDPISGHTALYWYRQSLGQGLEFLIYFQGNSAPDKSGLPSDRFSAERTGGSVSTLTIQRTQQEDSAVYLCASTELTGGMDGYTFGSGTRLTVV.

As for this clone: The germline gene is not matched at one end of the junction; a read error may be the cause. This sequence joins TRBV19 and TRBJ1-5, with TRBD1 matching 7 bases. The CDR3 is made up of 12 amino acids. The germline V gene encodes CDR1 LNHDA and CDR2 SQIVND (reference sequence). The CDR3 here is CAGRQGRQPQHF. For the CDR3, the DNA is TGTGCCGGTAGACAGGGCCGTCAGCCCCAGCATTTT.

The rearrangement uses TRBV10-3 and TRBJ2-5; TRBD2 agrees at 12 bases. The CDR3 runs to 13 residues. The V segment lost 6 bases and the J segment 4 bases; nucleotides outside the gene matches: 0. CDR1 is ENHRY, CDR2 SYGVKD, per germline. In DNA form, the CDR3 reads TGTGCCATCAGACTAGCGGGAGGAGAGACCCAGTACTTC. Translated: CAIRLAGGETQYF.

V gene TRBV5-1 combines with J gene TRBJ2-3, with D maybe TRBD1 (5 bases). CDR3 length: 17 amino acids. Per germline, CDR1 SGHRS and CDR2 YFSETQ. Trimming left V 0 bases short and J 0 bases short, with 14 bases between. The CDR3 coding sequence is TGCGCCAGCAGCTTGGCCTTAGGTGGGGCTAGCACAGATACGCAGTATTTT. This sequence encodes CASSLALGGASTDTQYF.

In DNA form, the CDR3 reads TGTGCCACCCACAGGGGGGTCAAAACAACCGGGGAGCTGTTTTTT. It yields the protein CATHRGVKTTGELFF. The V call is TRBV28, the J call TRBJ2-2; 8 nucleotides agree with TRBD1. The length of the CDR3 is 15 residues. With V trimmed by 10 bases and J by 5 bases, 12 bases remained unmatched. Germline V CDR1 and CDR2: MDHEN, SYDVKM.

The genes are TRBV20-1 and TRBJ2-4; 8 nucleotides align to TRBD1. The ends lost 6 bases at V and 5 bases at J; junction bases unmatched: 0. The CDR3 runs to 11 residues. In germline, CDR1 is DFQATT, CDR2 SNEGSKA (reference sequence). CDR3 DNA: TGCAGTGCGGGACAGGAAAACATTCAGTACTTC. Residues: CSAGQENIQYF.

The V gene is TRBV5-6, the J gene TRBJ2-2, with 8 bases aligning to TRBD1. Germline values: CDR1 SGHDT, CDR2 YYEEEE. With 2 bases clipped from V and 4 bases from J, the junction kept 7 bases outside the gene matches. The CDR3 has 16 residues. DNA for the CDR3: TGTGCCAGCAGCTTAGGGACAGGTGGGAGCACCGGGGAGCTGTTTTTT. It is translated as CASSLGTGGSTGELFF.